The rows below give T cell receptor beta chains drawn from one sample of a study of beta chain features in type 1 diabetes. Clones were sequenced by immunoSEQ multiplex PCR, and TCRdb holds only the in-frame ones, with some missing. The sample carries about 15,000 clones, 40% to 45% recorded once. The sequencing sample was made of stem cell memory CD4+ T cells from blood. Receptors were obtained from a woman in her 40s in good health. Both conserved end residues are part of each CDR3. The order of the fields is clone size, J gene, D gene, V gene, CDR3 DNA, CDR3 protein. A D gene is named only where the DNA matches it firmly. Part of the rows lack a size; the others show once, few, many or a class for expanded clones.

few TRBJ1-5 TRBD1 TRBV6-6 TGTGCCAGCAGTACTGGACAGGGCTTGAGTCAGCCCCAGCATTTT CASSTGQGLSQPQHF
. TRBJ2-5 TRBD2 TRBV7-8 TGTGCCAGCAGCTTAGAACAGCGGGGGGGCCCCGAGACCCAGTACTTC CASSLEQRGGPETQYF
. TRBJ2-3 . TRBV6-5 TGTGCCAGCAGACAAGGACATTACACAGATACGCAGTATTTT CASRQGHYTDTQYF
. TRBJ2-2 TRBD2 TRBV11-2 TGTGCCAGCAGCCGAGGGGCTAGCGGGTCCACCGGGGAGCTGTTTTTT CASSRGASGSTGELFF
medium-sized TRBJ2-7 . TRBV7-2 TGTGCCAGCAGCCGTAACAGGGCCACCTACGAGCAGTACTTC CASSRNRATYEQYF
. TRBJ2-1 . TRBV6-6 TGTGCCAGCAGGGACAGATACAATGAGCAGTTCTTC CASRDRYNEQFF
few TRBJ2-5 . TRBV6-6 TGTGCCAGCAGTTTCTTCCGGGACTTCCAAGAGACCCAGTACTTC CASSFFRDFQETQYF
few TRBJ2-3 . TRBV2 TGTGCCAGCAGACCTGACACCCTGTCCACAGATACGCAGTATTTT CASRPDTLSTDTQYF
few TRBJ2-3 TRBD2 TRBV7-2 TGTGCCAGCAGCATGGCTCCGGGGGGGGCTGGGGATACGCAGTATTTT CASSMAPGGAGDTQYF
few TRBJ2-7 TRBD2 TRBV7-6 TGTGCCAGCAGCTGGGCTCTAGCGGGGGGAACCTACGAGCAGTACTTC CASSWALAGGTYEQYF
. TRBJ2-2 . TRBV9 TGTGCCAGCAGCGTAGCAGTTGCCGGGGAGCTGTTTTTT CASSVAVAGELFF
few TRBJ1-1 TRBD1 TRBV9 TGTGCCAGCAGCGTACCGCGTACAGGGGGCTCAACTGAAGCTTTCTTT CASSVPRTGGSTEAFF
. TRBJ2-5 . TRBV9 TGTGCCAGCAGCGTATCCGGGGAGACCCAGTACTTC CASSVSGETQYF
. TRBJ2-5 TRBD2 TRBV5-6 TGTGCCAGCAGCTCCCCGATAGCGGGGGGTGAGACCCAGTACTTC CASSSPIAGGETQYF
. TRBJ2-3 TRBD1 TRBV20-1 TGCAGTGCAAAGACAGGGGGCGCGCAGTATTTT CSAKTGGAQYF
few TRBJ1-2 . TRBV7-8 TGTGCCAGCAGCTTAGCAGCCTATGGCTACACCTTC CASSLAAYGYTF
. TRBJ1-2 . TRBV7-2 TGTGCCAGCAGCTTAGAGCCGAACTATGGCTACACCTTC CASSLEPNYGYTF
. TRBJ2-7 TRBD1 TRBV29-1 TGCAGCGTCACTTGGACAGGTCGCTACGAGCAGTACTTC CSVTWTGRYEQYF
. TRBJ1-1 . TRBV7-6 TGTGCCAGCAGAAGAGAAACTGAAGCTTTCTTT CASRRETEAFF
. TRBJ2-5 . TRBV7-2 TGTGCCAGCAGCTTTCGTCTCTCCCAAGAGACCCAGTACTTC CASSFRLSQETQYF
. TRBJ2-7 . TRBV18 TGTGCCAGCTCACCAGAAGGGGTAGCTAACGAGCAGTACTTC CASSPEGVANEQYF
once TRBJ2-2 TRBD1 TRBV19 TGTGCCAGCCTCCTGACAGGGGGTAACACCGGGGAGCTGTTTTTT CASLLTGGNTGELFF
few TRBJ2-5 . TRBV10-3 TGTGCCATCAGTGAACGACAGCAAGAGACCCAGTACTTC CAISERQQETQYF
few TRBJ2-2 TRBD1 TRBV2 TGTGCCAGCACCAGTAGGGCAGGGGGCGCGGCCGGGGAGCTGTTTTTT CASTSRAGGAAGELFF
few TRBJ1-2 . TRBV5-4 TGTGCCAGCAGCTATTCCGGGGAGTGGGGCTACACCTTC CASSYSGEWGYTF
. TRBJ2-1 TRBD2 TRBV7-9 TGTGCCAGCAGCCAAAGGTCGCGGGGGGTGCCAGATTACAATGAGCAGTTCTTC CASSQRSRGVPDYNEQFF
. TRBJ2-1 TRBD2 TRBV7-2 TGTGCCAGCAGTCCGTTCGGGGGGAACTACAATGAGCAGTTCTTC CASSPFGGNYNEQFF
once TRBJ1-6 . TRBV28 TGTGCCAGCAGTTTTTGGCAGGTCTATAATTCACCCCTCCACTTT CASSFWQVYNSPLHF
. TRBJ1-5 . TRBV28 TGTGCCAGCAGCGGTGGCAATCAGCCCCAGCATTTT CASSGGNQPQHF
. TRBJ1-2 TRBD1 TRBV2 TGTGCCAGCAGGCAACGCGACAGGGGGATTGGCTACACCTTC CASRQRDRGIGYTF
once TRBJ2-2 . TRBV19 TGTGCCAGTAAACGGAGTCACATCGCGAACACCGGGGAGCTGTTTTTT CASKRSHIANTGELFF
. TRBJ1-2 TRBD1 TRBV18 TGTGCCAGCTCACCACGACAGGGGAGTGGAGAAAACTATGGCTACACCTTC CASSPRQGSGENYGYTF
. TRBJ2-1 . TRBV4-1 TGCGCCAGCAGCCAAGACTTACCCTACTCCTACAATGAGCAGTTCTTC CASSQDLPYSYNEQFF